This T cell receptor beta chain is from a study of blood T cells in healthy people across ages. General observations from the study: Underestimates were what the diversity estimates from one million T cells were considered to be.

On this clonotype itself: No antigen is known for it.

CDR1 MGHRA and CDR2 YSYEKL come from the germline V gene. The CDR3 has 12 amino acids. V lost 0 bases to trimming and J lost 11 bases, with 9 bases between them. A second PCR, run for roughly 7 to 11 cycles, used a sample-barcoded 5' primer plus a J-beta primer mix. TCRdb processed the 5' RACE reads anew with MiXCR; each CDR3 protein has one entry. The sample holds 980,000 or so distinct CDR3 sequences, about 48% seen once. V usage is TRBV4-1 and J usage is TRBJ2-3; no firm D call. The source material was blood. This TCR came from a young man in good health. The CDR3 DNA reads TGCGCCAGCAGCCAAGAAGGTTATGGGCAGTATTTT. This encodes CASSQEGYGQYF.